This section outlines one T cell receptor beta chain sequence together with its context. Antigen specificity is unknown. V lost 6 bases and J lost 4; bases outside the gene matches: 13. Germline assignment: CDR1 MDHEN and CDR2 SYDVKM. The CDR3 runs 16 residues. These data originate in a study of response to subunit inactivated influenza vaccine. A single record per CDR3 protein comes from TCRdb applying MiXCR to the RT-PCR reads. The sample records roughly 710,000 distinct CDR3 sequences, roughly 15% being singletons. Study-level points and caveats: Researchers suggested that each seasonal influenza vaccination recruits few new T cells.

This material consisted of PBMCs from blood, taken 14 days before vaccination. This clonotype was sampled from a man in his fifties who received an inactivated influenza vaccine. This sequence joins TRBV28 and TRBJ2-7, with 9 bases aligning to TRBD1. The CDR3 protein is CASSSKPGQGTYEQYF. CDR3 sequence (DNA): TGTGCCAGCAGCTCAAAGCCGGGACAGGGAACTTACGAGCAGTACTTC.